This is a list of T cell receptor beta chains from one sample in a study of T-cell reconstitution after alpha-beta-depleted transplantation in children. A single record per CDR3 protein comes from TCRdb applying MiXCR to the PCR reads. Altogether about 610,000 distinct CDR3 sequences are present, 10% being singletons, with the ten largest covering 4% to 5%. Sequenced material: PBMCs from the stem cell graft donor, taken from the stem cell graft. All receptors come from a human donor who donated a stem cell graft to a child with acute myeloid leukemia. Each CDR3 is given with its conserved first and last residue. D genes are given only for firm matches. Size is omitted from some rows. Given values are once, few, many or a class for expanded clones.

J gene	clone size	V gene	D gene	CDR3 DNA	CDR3 protein
TRBJ2-2	NA	TRBV7-2	NA	TGTGCCAGCAGCTCCGAACCTAGCGGGGAGCTGTTTTTT	CASSSEPSGELFF
TRBJ1-2	NA	TRBV6-2/TRBV6-3	NA	TGTGCCAGCAGGCTGCCAGGCATGAACTATGGCTACACCTTC	CASRLPGMNYGYTF
TRBJ1-2	few	TRBV27	NA	TGTGCCAGCAGTTTATGGGGGCCCGGCGATGGCTACACCTTC	CASSLWGPGDGYTF
TRBJ2-2	NA	TRBV12-3/TRBV12-4	NA	TGTGCCAGCAGCCCCATTCCCATTCTAGCAAAGGGTTTCACCGGGGAGCTGTTTTTT	CASSPIPILAKGFTGELFF
TRBJ1-5	NA	TRBV7-2	TRBD1	TGTGCCAGCAGCCCCCGGACAGGGGTAGGGTTATATCAGCCCCAGCATTTT	CASSPRTGVGLYQPQHF
TRBJ2-3	few	TRBV29-1	TRBD2	TGCAGCGCGCCACTAGCGGGAGCAGATACGCAGTATTTT	CSAPLAGADTQYF
TRBJ2-2	NA	TRBV24-1	NA	TGTGCCACCAGTGTCTATACCGGGGAGCTGTTTTTT	CATSVYTGELFF
TRBJ2-2	many	TRBV5-1	TRBD2	TGCGCCAGCAGCTTATCGGCTAGCGGAAGCACCGGGGAGCTGTTTTTT	CASSLSASGSTGELFF
TRBJ1-3	few	TRBV29-1	TRBD1	TGCAGCGTCGTTGACAGGGTCTCTGGAAACACCATATATTTT	CSVVDRVSGNTIYF
TRBJ2-1	few	TRBV29-1	TRBD2	TGCAGCGGGCCGAGGAGCCCGGGGGGCAATGAGCAGTTCTTC	CSGPRSPGGNEQFF
TRBJ2-2	few	TRBV4-2	TRBD2	TGTGCCAGCAGCCAAGAACGGCTAGCGGGAGTACTCGGGGAGCTGTTTTTT	CASSQERLAGVLGELFF
TRBJ2-4	few	TRBV20-1	NA	TGCAGTGCTAGAGATCAGCTAGTAGCCAAAAACATTCAGTACTTC	CSARDQLVAKNIQYF
TRBJ2-2	many	TRBV27	NA	TGTGCCAGCAGTTTAGCGGGTTACTACACCGGGGAGCTGTTTTTT	CASSLAGYYTGELFF
TRBJ2-1	few	TRBV20-1	TRBD2	TGCAGTGCTAGGTTCCCGGGACTAGCGGGACTCAATGAGCAGTTCTTC	CSARFPGLAGLNEQFF
TRBJ2-1	NA	TRBV5-5	NA	TGTGCCAGCAGCTTGGAGGCGGCACCCTACAATGAGCAGTTCTTC	CASSLEAAPYNEQFF
TRBJ2-7	many	TRBV20-1	TRBD2	TGCAGTGCGGGTCTTGCGGGAGAAAGGGCCGAGCAGTACTTC	CSAGLAGERAEQYF
TRBJ1-5	NA	TRBV6-2/TRBV6-3	NA	TGTGCCAGCAGCACACGAGTGGGCAATCAGCCCCAGCATTTT	CASSTRVGNQPQHF
TRBJ2-1	NA	TRBV7-3	TRBD2	TGTGCCAGCAGTCCTGGAGGGACTAGCGTTTACAATGAGCAGTTCTTC	CASSPGGTSVYNEQFF
TRBJ2-7	many	TRBV7-9	NA	TGTGCCAGCAGCTTAGTTAACGGGGACGAGCAGTACTTC	CASSLVNGDEQYF
TRBJ2-7	few	TRBV18	NA	TGTGCCAGCTCCCCAGACTCACCGTTGGGCTACGAGCAGTACTTC	CASSPDSPLGYEQYF
TRBJ2-6	few	TRBV6-1	NA	TGTGCCAGCAATAGTCGGGCCAACGTCCTGACTTTC	CASNSRANVLTF
TRBJ1-1	few	TRBV6-5	NA	TGTGCCAGCAGTTACCGGACGGTGGCAAACACTGAAGCTTTCTTT	CASSYRTVANTEAFF
TRBJ2-2	many	TRBV9	NA	TGTGCCAGCAGCGTAGCCGGCGGGACTTCAAACACCGGGGAGCTGTTTTTT	CASSVAGGTSNTGELFF
TRBJ2-2	NA	TRBV20-1	TRBD2	TGCAGTGCTAGCGGGAGGGCCCTCAACACCGGGGAGCTGTTTTTT	CSASGRALNTGELFF
TRBJ1-2	NA	TRBV29-1	NA	TGCAGCGTAGACCTAGGGAGGGGGGCCTATGGCTACACCTTC	CSVDLGRGAYGYTF
TRBJ2-7	NA	TRBV4-3	TRBD1	TGCGCCAGCAGCCAAGAATCGGCTTACAGGGGGGCCTACGAGCAGTACTTC	CASSQESAYRGAYEQYF
TRBJ2-3	few	TRBV20-1	TRBD1	TGCAGTGCCCGCCGGACAGGGATCACAGATACGCAGTATTTT	CSARRTGITDTQYF
TRBJ2-7	many	TRBV12-3/TRBV12-4	NA	TGTGCCAGCAGTTTGGGACTTGTGAGCGAGCAGTACTTC	CASSLGLVSEQYF
TRBJ1-4	few	TRBV9	NA	TGTGCCAGCAGCGTAGGAGTGACCCTTGCAACTAATGAAAAACTGTTTTTT	CASSVGVTLATNEKLFF
TRBJ1-1	few	TRBV6-5	NA	TGTGCCAGCAGTTACCACTCTTCGGGGGGCGGCACCGGAGCTTTCTTT	CASSYHSSGGGTGAFF
TRBJ2-1	NA	TRBV7-2	TRBD2	TGTGCCAGCAGTCCTCGCGGGGCGGGAGGGACGAATGAGCAGTTCTTC	CASSPRGAGGTNEQFF
TRBJ1-2	NA	TRBV7-9	NA	TGTGCCAGCAGCGGGAGGGGGGTCGAGCCCAATTATGGCTACACCTTC	CASSGRGVEPNYGYTF
TRBJ2-1	NA	TRBV20-1	TRBD1	TGCAGTGGGAACGGACAGGGCCGGGGTGAGCAGTTCTTC	CSGNGQGRGEQFF
TRBJ2-3	NA	TRBV6-2/TRBV6-3	NA	TGTGCCAGCAGAACTAGGGACAGCACAGATACGCAGTATTTT	CASRTRDSTDTQYF
TRBJ2-1	few	TRBV27	NA	TGTGCCAGCAGTTGGAGGGTCTTCAATGAGCAGTTCTTC	CASSWRVFNEQFF
TRBJ2-7	few	TRBV20-1	NA	TGCAGTGCTAGAGTTCAGGGGCTAAGGGAGCAGTACTTC	CSARVQGLREQYF